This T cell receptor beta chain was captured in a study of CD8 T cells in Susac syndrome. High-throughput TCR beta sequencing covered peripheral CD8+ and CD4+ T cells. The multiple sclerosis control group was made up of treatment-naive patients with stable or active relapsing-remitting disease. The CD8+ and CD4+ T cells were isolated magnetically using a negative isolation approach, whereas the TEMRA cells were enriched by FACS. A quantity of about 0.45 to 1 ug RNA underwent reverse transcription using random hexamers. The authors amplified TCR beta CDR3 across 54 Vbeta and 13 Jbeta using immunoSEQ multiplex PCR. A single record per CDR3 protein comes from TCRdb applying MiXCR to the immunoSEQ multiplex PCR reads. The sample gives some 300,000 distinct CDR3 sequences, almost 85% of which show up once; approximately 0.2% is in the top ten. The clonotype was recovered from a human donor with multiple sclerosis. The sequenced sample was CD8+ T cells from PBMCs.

Here the CDR3 reads CASSWGTGVNTEAFF. In DNA, the CDR3 is TGTGCCAGCAGCTGGGGGACAGGCGTAAACACTGAAGCTTTCTTT. The chain joins TRBV5-6 to TRBJ1-1, with 8 bases matching TRBD1. V shed 3 bases and J 2 bases; nucleotides not matched to a gene: 6. The CDR3 contains 15 residues. Per the germline V gene, CDR1 is SGHDT and CDR2 is YYEEEE.